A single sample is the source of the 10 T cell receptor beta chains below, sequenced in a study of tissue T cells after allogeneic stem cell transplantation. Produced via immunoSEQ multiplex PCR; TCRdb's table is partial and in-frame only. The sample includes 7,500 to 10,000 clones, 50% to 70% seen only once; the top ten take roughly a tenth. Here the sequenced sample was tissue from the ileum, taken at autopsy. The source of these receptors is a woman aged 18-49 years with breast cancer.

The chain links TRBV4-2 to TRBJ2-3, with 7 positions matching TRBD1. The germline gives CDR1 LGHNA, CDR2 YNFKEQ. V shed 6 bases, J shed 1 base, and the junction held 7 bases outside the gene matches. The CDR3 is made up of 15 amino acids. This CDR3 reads CASSRGTDGTDTQYF. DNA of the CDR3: TGTGCCAGCAGTCGAGGGACAGACGGCACAGATACGCAGTATTTT.

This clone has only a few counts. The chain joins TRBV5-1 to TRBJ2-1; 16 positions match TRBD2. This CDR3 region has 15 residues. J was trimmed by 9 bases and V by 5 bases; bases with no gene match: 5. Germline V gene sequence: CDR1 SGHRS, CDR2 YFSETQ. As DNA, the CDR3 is TGCGCCAGCAGACCGGGACTAGCGGGAGGGGGTGAGCAGTTCTTC. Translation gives CASRPGLAGGGEQFF. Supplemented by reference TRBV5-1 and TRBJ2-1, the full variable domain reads KAGVTQTPRYLIKTRGQQVTLSCSPISGHRSVSWYQQTPGQGLQFLFEYFSETQRNKGNFPGRFSGRQFSNSRSEMNVSTLELGDSALYLCASRPGLAGGGEQFFGPGTRLTVL.

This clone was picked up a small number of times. DNA of the CDR3: TGTGCCAGCAGTAAGGGGGTTAGTGAGCAGTACTTC. Residues: CASSKGVSEQYF. This chain uses TRBV2 with TRBJ2-7, with D perhaps matching TRBD1 (6 bases). This CDR3 is 12 amino acids long. V was cut by 5 bases and J by 7 bases, with 12 bases left in between. The germline V gene has CDR1 SNHLY and CDR2 FYNNEI.

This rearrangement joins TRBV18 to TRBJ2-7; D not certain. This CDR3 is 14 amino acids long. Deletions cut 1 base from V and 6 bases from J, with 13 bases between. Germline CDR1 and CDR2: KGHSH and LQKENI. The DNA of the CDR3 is TGTGCCAGCTCACCACAGGGATATTTCGGCGAGCAGTACTTC. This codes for CASSPQGYFGEQYF. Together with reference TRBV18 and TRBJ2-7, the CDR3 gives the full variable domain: NAGVMQNPRHLVRRRGQEARLRCSPMKGHSHVYWYRQLPEEGLKFMVYLQKENIIDESGMPKERFSAEFPKEGPSILRIQQVVRGDSAAYFCASSPQGYFGEQYFGPGTRLTVT.

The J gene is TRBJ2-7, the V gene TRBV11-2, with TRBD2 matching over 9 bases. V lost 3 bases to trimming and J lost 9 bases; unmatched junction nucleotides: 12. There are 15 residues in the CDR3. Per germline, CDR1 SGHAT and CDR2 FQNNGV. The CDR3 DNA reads TGTGCCAGCAGCTTTTCCGGGACTAGCTACGATGGGCAGTACTTC. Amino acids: CASSFSGTSYDGQYF.

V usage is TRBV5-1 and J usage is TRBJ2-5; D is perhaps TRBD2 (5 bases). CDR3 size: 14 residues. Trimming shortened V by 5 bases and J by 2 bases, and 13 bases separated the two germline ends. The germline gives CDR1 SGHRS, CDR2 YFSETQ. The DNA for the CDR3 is TGCGCCAGCAGATCGACGGGGTTACAAGAGACCCAGTACTTC. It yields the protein CASRSTGLQETQYF. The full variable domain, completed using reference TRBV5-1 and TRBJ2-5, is KAGVTQTPRYLIKTRGQQVTLSCSPISGHRSVSWYQQTPGQGLQFLFEYFSETQRNKGNFPGRFSGRQFSNSRSEMNVSTLELGDSALYLCASRSTGLQETQYFGPGTRLLVL.

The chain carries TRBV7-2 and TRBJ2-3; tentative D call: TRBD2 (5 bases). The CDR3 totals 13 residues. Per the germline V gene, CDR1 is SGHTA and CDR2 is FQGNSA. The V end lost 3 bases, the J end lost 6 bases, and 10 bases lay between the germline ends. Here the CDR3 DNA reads TGTGCCAGCAGCTTCCGGACTTTCGATACGCAGTATTTT. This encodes CASSFRTFDTQYF.

CDR3 protein: CSVDARGPINYGYTF. DNA for the CDR3: TGCAGCGTTGACGCCAGGGGACCCATCAACTATGGCTACACCTTC. V gene TRBV29-1 combines with J gene TRBJ1-2, with TRBD1 as a possible D gene (6 bases). Germline CDR1 is SQVTM and CDR2 is ANQGSEA. Between the trimmed V and J ends, which lost 3 bases and 2 bases, there was a span of 16 bases. There are 15 residues in the CDR3. The full variable domain, rest sourced from reference TRBV29-1 and TRBJ1-2, is SAVISQKPSRDICQRGTSLTIQCQVDSQVTMMFWYRQQPGQSLTLIATANQGSEATYESGFVIDKFPISRPNLTFSTLTVSNMSPEDSSIYLCSVDARGPINYGYTFGSGTRLTVV.

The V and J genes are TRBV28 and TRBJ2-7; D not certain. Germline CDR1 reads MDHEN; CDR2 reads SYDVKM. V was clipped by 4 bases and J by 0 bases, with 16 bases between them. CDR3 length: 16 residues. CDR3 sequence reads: CASSSLPAESSYEQYF. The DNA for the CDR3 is TGTGCCAGCAGTTCCTTACCAGCTGAAAGCTCCTACGAGCAGTACTTC.

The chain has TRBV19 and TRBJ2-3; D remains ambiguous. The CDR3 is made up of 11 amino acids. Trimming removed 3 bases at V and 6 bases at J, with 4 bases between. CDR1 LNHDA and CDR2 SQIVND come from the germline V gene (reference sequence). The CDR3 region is CASSIMDTQYF. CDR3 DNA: TGTGCCAGTAGTATTATGGATACGCAGTATTTT.